The rows below give T cell receptor beta chains drawn from one sample of a study of identical twins. TCRdb reprocessed the 5' RACE reads via MiXCR and lists one record per CDR3 protein. The sample holds some 240,000 distinct CDR3 sequences, 6.5% to 9.5% seen once. This sample also appeared in a second study, on yellow fever vaccine responses in identical twins.

The sample was CD8+ T cells sorted from blood. The receptors were gathered from a woman between 18 and 29 years old in good health. CDR3s include the opening cysteine and the closing phenylalanine or tryptophan. The order of the fields is V gene, clone size, D gene, J gene, CDR3 DNA, CDR3 protein. A D gene is named only where the DNA matches it firmly. Clone size appears in some rows only: once, few, many, or a class for an expanded clone.

TRBV20-1	.	TRBD2	TRBJ2-7	TGCAGTGCTAGAATTCGACGGGAGGGCTACGAGCAGTACTTC	CSARIRREGYEQYF
TRBV27	few	.	TRBJ2-1	TGTGCCAGCATTCTATTCCCCTCGAATGAGCAGTTCTTC	CASILFPSNEQFF
TRBV29-1	few	TRBD2	TRBJ2-3	TGCAGCGTTGAACCTAGCGGTAGCACAGATACGCAGTATTTT	CSVEPSGSTDTQYF
TRBV29-1	few	TRBD2	TRBJ2-5	TGCAGCGTTGATCCTAGCGGTCAAAGGGAGACCCAGTACTTC	CSVDPSGQRETQYF
TRBV6-4	many	.	TRBJ2-7	TGTGCCAGCAGTGACACGACTAGTTCTGAGCAGTACTTC	CASSDTTSSEQYF
TRBV19	.	.	TRBJ1-4	TGTGCCAGTAGTCCCGGGCCGGGGACTAATGAAAAACTGTTTTTT	CASSPGPGTNEKLFF
TRBV7-6	many	.	TRBJ2-3	TGTGCCAGCACCCTCAATTCGGGGACTTCCTACACAGATACGCAGTATTTT	CASTLNSGTSYTDTQYF
TRBV15	many	TRBD2	TRBJ2-3	TGTGCCACCAGCAGATCCTCTAGCGGGGGGAACACAGATACGCAGTATTTT	CATSRSSSGGNTDTQYF
TRBV5-1	many	.	TRBJ1-1	TGCGCCAGCAGCTTGACAACGGGCACTGAAGCTTTCTTT	CASSLTTGTEAFF
TRBV4-3	many	TRBD1	TRBJ2-7	TGCGCCAGCAGCCAAGGACAGGGGGAGTCCTACGAGCAGTACTTC	CASSQGQGESYEQYF
TRBV11-2	many	TRBD1	TRBJ1-2	TGTGCCAGCAGCTTAGGGCCGGGACAGGGGTATGGCTACACCTTC	CASSLGPGQGYGYTF
TRBV4-3	.	.	TRBJ2-7	TGCGCCAGCAGCCAAGACCGAGCGGCAACCTACGAGCAGTACTTC	CASSQDRAATYEQYF
TRBV11-2	many	.	TRBJ2-2	TGTGCCAGCAGCCCCCGGGGCCGCGACACCGGGGAGCTGTTTTTT	CASSPRGRDTGELFF
TRBV30	.	.	TRBJ1-6	TGTGCCTGGAGGGAAGACCCCCCTTTAGATTCACCCCTCCACTTT	CAWREDPPLDSPLHF
TRBV4-3	many	.	TRBJ2-2	TGCGCCAGCAGCCAAGATAGGGGGACGGACACCGGGGAGCTGTTTTTT	CASSQDRGTDTGELFF
TRBV7-9	few	.	TRBJ2-7	TGTGCCAGCAGCCCTCAAGACGGGCCAATAGTCTACGAGCAGTACTTC	CASSPQDGPIVYEQYF
TRBV12-3/TRBV12-4	many	.	TRBJ2-7	TGTGCCAGCAGTTTGGACCAAACCTACGAGCAGTACTTC	CASSLDQTYEQYF
TRBV4-1	.	.	TRBJ2-2	TGCGCCACCACGTATGAGGAAGGTAACACCGGGGAGCTGTTTTTT	CATTYEEGNTGELFF
TRBV7-9	many	.	TRBJ1-1	TGTGCCAGCAGCTCCGGACTGGATGTGAACACTGAAGCTTTCTTT	CASSSGLDVNTEAFF
TRBV12-3/TRBV12-4	.	.	TRBJ1-5	TGTGCCAGCAGTTTAAGGACCGAATATAGCAATCAGCCCCAGCATTTT	CASSLRTEYSNQPQHF
TRBV7-9	.	.	TRBJ1-2	TGTGCCAGCAGCATAGACGGGCAGTATGGCTACACCTTC	CASSIDGQYGYTF
TRBV29-1	few	TRBD2	TRBJ2-7	TGCAGCGCACTAGACGGGACTAGTTTTTACGAGCAGTACTTC	CSALDGTSFYEQYF
TRBV18	.	.	TRBJ1-1	TGTGCCAGCTCACCTATGGGTTTCGACACTGAAGCTTTCTTT	CASSPMGFDTEAFF
TRBV27	.	.	TRBJ1-5	TGTGCCAGCAGTTTATCCAGGGAAGTGGAGTTGCATTTT	CASSLSREVELHF
TRBV29-1	many	.	TRBJ2-6	TGCAGCGTTGAATTGGCCGGGGACTCTGGGGCCAACGTCCTGACTTTC	CSVELAGDSGANVLTF
TRBV29-1	few	TRBD1	TRBJ2-7	TGCAGCGTTGAAGACCGGCAGGGGGTCGAGCAGTACTTC	CSVEDRQGVEQYF
TRBV7-6	few	.	TRBJ2-7	TGTGCCAGCAGCCCTACGCGCTCCTACGAGCAGTACTTC	CASSPTRSYEQYF
TRBV29-1	few	TRBD1	TRBJ1-1	TGCAGCGTAGCGACAGGGGTTGGGAACACTGAAGCTTTCTTT	CSVATGVGNTEAFF
TRBV20-1	.	.	TRBJ2-7	TGCAGTGCTAGAGATATTCAAGGGGCCGCCTACGAGCAGTACTTC	CSARDIQGAAYEQYF
TRBV7-6	many	TRBD2	TRBJ2-3	TGTGCCAGCAGCCTGGGACTAGCGGAAATCACAGATACGCAGTATTTT	CASSLGLAEITDTQYF
TRBV7-8	.	.	TRBJ2-7	TGTGCCAGCAGCCCTCGACAGGCCCTAGCCTACGAGCAGTACTTC	CASSPRQALAYEQYF
TRBV29-1	.	.	TRBJ2-7	TGCAGCGTTGAAGATCCGTTGTACGAGCAGTACTTC	CSVEDPLYEQYF
TRBV11-2	few	TRBD1	TRBJ2-2	TGTGCCAGCAGCTTAGATGAGGGGGCCCCCCGAACCGGGGAGCTGTTTTTT	CASSLDEGAPRTGELFF
TRBV15	many	.	TRBJ2-3	TGTGCCACCAGCAGCCGCCCGCCGACCGGACCAAGAAGCACAGATACGCAGTATTTT	CATSSRPPTGPRSTDTQYF
TRBV4-2	.	.	TRBJ2-2	TGTGCCAGCAGCCAGAACAATCGCGGGGAAAACACCGGGGAGCTGTTTTTT	CASSQNNRGENTGELFF
TRBV27	.	.	TRBJ2-1	TGTGCCAGCAGTTTATTTGGTGAGCAGTTCTTC	CASSLFGEQFF
TRBV7-9	few	.	TRBJ2-1	TGTGCCAGCACCTACAACGGTAACTCCTACAATGAGCAGTTCTTC	CASTYNGNSYNEQFF
TRBV12-3/TRBV12-4	.	.	TRBJ1-5	TGTGCCAGCAGTTTGGGTCTTGGGCATCAGCCCCAGCATTTT	CASSLGLGHQPQHF
TRBV10-3	few	TRBD2	TRBJ2-3	TGTGCCATCAGTGAGTCGATCAGGGAGGGTGGCACAGATACGCAGTATTTT	CAISESIREGGTDTQYF
TRBV6-4	many	TRBD1	TRBJ2-3	TGTGCCAGCAGTAGGACAGGGGGCACAGATACGCAGTATTTT	CASSRTGGTDTQYF